A selection of T cell receptor beta chains follows, all from one sample in a study of CD8 T cells in Susac syndrome. MiXCR was run by TCRdb on the immunoSEQ multiplex PCR reads, yielding one entry per CDR3 protein. The sample records 150,000 to 200,000 distinct CDR3 sequences, 85% to 95% being singletons. Sequencing was performed on CD4+ T cells from PBMCs. All receptors derive from a human donor in good health. CDR3s include the opening cysteine and the closing phenylalanine or tryptophan. A D gene is named only where the DNA matches it firmly. Expanded clones get a size class; other rows say once, few or many, or leave the size out.

TRBV2	TRBJ2-5	.	.	TGTGCCAGCAGTGACCCGGGGCTCCAAGAGACCCAGTACTTC	CASSDPGLQETQYF
TRBV27	TRBJ2-5	.	.	TGTGCCAGCAGTCCCCACTTTCGACGGAACCAAGAGACCCAGTACTTC	CASSPHFRRNQETQYF
TRBV12-3/TRBV12-4	TRBJ1-1	.	.	TGTGCCAACGGAGACAGAGACACTGAAGCTTTCTTT	CANGDRDTEAFF
TRBV13	TRBJ2-2	.	.	TGTGCCAGCAGCTCTAAGGGGTACACCGGGGAGCTGTTTTTT	CASSSKGYTGELFF
TRBV2	TRBJ2-7	TRBD1	.	TGTGCCAGCAGCGGGACAGGGGGCATCGAGCAGTACTTC	CASSGTGGIEQYF
TRBV7-9	TRBJ2-5	TRBD2	few	TGTGCCAGCAGCCGTAGCGGGGGGGAGGATGAGACCCAGTACTTC	CASSRSGGEDETQYF
TRBV20-1	TRBJ2-5	.	.	TGCAGTGCTAGAGACGGGCTGGCCGGAGAGACCCAGTACTTC	CSARDGLAGETQYF
TRBV9	TRBJ1-4	.	.	TGTGCCAGCAGCGCCGGCCAGGAAGGAGGAAAACTGTTTTTT	CASSAGQEGGKLFF
TRBV29-1	TRBJ2-1	TRBD2	.	TGCAGCGCCCTTCTAACCCAGCGGGGCGAGCAGTTCTTC	CSALLTQRGEQFF
TRBV5-4	TRBJ2-7	.	.	TGTGCCAGCAGCTCGGGGAACGACTACGAGCAGTACTTC	CASSSGNDYEQYF
TRBV18	TRBJ1-1	.	.	TGTGCCAGCTCATCACGCAGCCGACAGCTGAACACTGAAGCTTTCTTT	CASSSRSRQLNTEAFF
TRBV7-9	TRBJ2-1	TRBD1	.	TGTGCCAGCAGCCGGGGGGACAGGGGGCGATTATGGCAGTTCTTC	CASSRGDRGRLWQFF
TRBV3-1	TRBJ2-1	.	.	TGTGCCAGCAGCCAAGGTTTGGGGGCTGGGTTCTTC	CASSQGLGAGFF
TRBV5-1	TRBJ1-3	.	.	TGCGCCAGCAGCGATGGGACGGCCTCTGGAAACACCATATATTTT	CASSDGTASGNTIYF
TRBV3-1	TRBJ2-6	TRBD1	.	TGTGCCAGCAGCCAAGAGGGGACAGGGGGCCCCGGGGCCAACGTCCTGACTTTC	CASSQEGTGGPGANVLTF
TRBV10-3	TRBJ2-3	.	.	TGTGCCATCAGCCCGAGGGGACAAGGCACAGATACGCAGTATTTT	CAISPRGQGTDTQYF
TRBV18	TRBJ1-1	.	.	TGTGCCAGCTCACCACCAATCGGGAACACTGAAGCTTTCTTT	CASSPPIGNTEAFF
TRBV6-1	TRBJ2-5	.	.	TGTGCCAGCAGTGTGGGGGGCATGGAGACCCAGTACTTC	CASSVGGMETQYF
TRBV7-2	TRBJ2-5	TRBD2	once	TGTGCCAGCAGCTTAGTCCGGACTAGTGTAGATGAGACCCAGTACTTC	CASSLVRTSVDETQYF
TRBV6-5	TRBJ1-4	TRBD1	.	TGTGCCAGCAGTGACAGGGGACCTAATGAAAAACTGTTTTTT	CASSDRGPNEKLFF
TRBV20-1	TRBJ2-5	TRBD2	.	TGCAGTGCTAGAGACCCGGCGGGGGAAGCGGAGACCCAGTACTTC	CSARDPAGEAETQYF
TRBV11-2	TRBJ1-2	.	.	TGTGCCAGCAGCTTAGCATATACCGATGGCTACACCTTC	CASSLAYTDGYTF
TRBV13	TRBJ1-5	TRBD1	once	TGTGCCAGCAGCGAGGGGACAGGCAATCAGCCCCAGCATTTT	CASSEGTGNQPQHF
TRBV29-1	TRBJ1-1	.	.	TGCAGCGTTGCCGACAGATCGAACACTGAAGCTTTCTTT	CSVADRSNTEAFF
TRBV5-4	TRBJ1-2	TRBD1	.	TGTGCCAGCAGGGAGACCGGGACAGGGAAGGATGGCTACACCTTC	CASRETGTGKDGYTF
TRBV12-3/TRBV12-4	TRBJ2-7	.	.	TGTGCCAGCAGTCCGCAGAGCTACGAGCAGTACTTC	CASSPQSYEQYF
TRBV19	TRBJ2-5	.	.	TGTGCCAGTACCTTCAGCGGGTACTCGGGAGAGACCCAGTACTTC	CASTFSGYSGETQYF
TRBV12-3/TRBV12-4	TRBJ2-3	.	.	TGTGCCAGCAGTTTAGGAGGGGTGGGGACAGATACGCAGTATTTT	CASSLGGVGTDTQYF
TRBV14	TRBJ1-2	.	.	TGTGCCAGCAGCCAAGAAGAGTCGTTTGGCTACACCTTC	CASSQEESFGYTF